These 21 T cell receptor beta chains were sequenced from one sample in a study of cytomegalovirus exposure and HLA in healthy donors (dated by TCRdb to about 2017). Libraries came from the immunoSEQ multiplex PCR assay. TCRdb retrieved this table from immuneACCESS and kept in-frame rearrangements only. Not all clones are present; in checked studies, unresolved V genes account for under half, and no reason is known for the remainder. The sample table lists 120,000 or so clones, around 95% of them with a count of one. About 1.7% of the sample lies in the top ten. The sample comprised PBMCs. These receptors all come from a man aged 18 to 30 in good health and CMV-seronegative.

The chain employs TRBV30 and TRBJ2-7; 8 positions match TRBD1. The V gene's germline CDR1 is GTSNPN and CDR2 SVGIG (reference sequence). The CDR3 has 14 amino acids. V lost 0 bases, J lost 0 bases, and 1 base stayed unmatched. The DNA for the CDR3 is TGTGCCTGGAGTGTAGGGACAGGCTCCTACGAGCAGTACTTC. This translates into CAWSVGTGSYEQYF.

This clone appeared once. The chain carries TRBV28 and TRBJ2-1, with 12 bases fitting TRBD1. Trimming at V came to 6 bases and at J to 7 bases, leaving 10 bases not matched to a gene. The CDR3 is made up of 16 amino acids. CDR1 and CDR2 from the germline V gene are MDHEN and SYDVKM. The CDR3 nucleotides read TGTGCCAGCAGAAAGCCGGGACAGGGGGCGAGGAATGAGCAGTTCTTC. This codes for CASRKPGQGARNEQFF.

V gene TRBV29-1 combines with J gene TRBJ1-5; TRBD1 matches at 9 bases. Germline V gene lookup returns CDR1 SQVTM and CDR2 ANQGSEA. Germline trimming cut 5 bases from V and 6 bases from J; bases unmatched to any gene: 8. The CDR3 has 14 residues. Here the CDR3 reads CSVQTGGAGQPQHF. In DNA, the CDR3 is TGCAGCGTTCAAACAGGGGGCGCGGGTCAGCCCCAGCATTTT.

As regards this clone: At one end, the junction sequence differs from germline, possibly due to a read error. The chain is built from TRBV5-8 and TRBJ2-7, with D tentatively TRBD2 (7 bases). Germline CDR1 is SGHTS and CDR2 is YDEGEE. CDR3 length: 14 amino acids. This CDR3 is CASSQTGGGYKQYF. The CDR3 DNA is TGTGCCAGCAGCCAAACAGGCGGGGGCTACAAGCAGTACTTC.

J is TRBJ1-2 and V is TRBV30; D uncertain. Germline assignment: CDR1 GTSNPN and CDR2 SVGIG (reference sequence). This CDR3 has 15 residues. Between the trimmed V and J ends, which lost 4 bases and 3 bases, there was a span of 18 bases. The CDR3 DNA sequence: TGTGCCTGGACCCTCTTATTGGAAGAGGACTATGGCTACACCTTC. Translated: CAWTLLLEEDYGYTF.

This sequence joins TRBV7-6 and TRBJ1-2; D may be TRBD1 (6 bases). Trimming took 1 base from V and 0 from J, leaving 15 bases between them. Germline assignment: CDR1 SGHVS and CDR2 FNYEAQ. This CDR3 spans 17 amino acids. The CDR3 sequence is CASSLDSGTTANYGYTF. DNA for the CDR3: TGTGCCAGCAGCTTAGACTCTGGGACAACAGCTAACTATGGCTACACCTTC.

This chain connects TRBV30 to TRBJ2-3; 7 bases are shared with TRBD2. V shed 4 bases and J 8 bases; nucleotides not matched to a gene: 0. The CDR3 consists of 10 residues. Germline-derived CDR1 and CDR2 are GTSNPN and SVGIG (reference sequence). CDR3 protein: CAWIAGTQYF. In DNA, the CDR3 is TGTGCCTGGATAGCGGGTACGCAGTATTTT. Using reference TRBV30 and TRBJ2-3 for the parts outside the CDR3, the full variable domain is SQTIHQWPATLVQPVGSPLSLECTVEGTSNPNLYWYRQAAGRGLQLLFYSVGIGQISSEVPQNLSASRPQDRQFILSSKKLLLSDSGFYLCAWIAGTQYFGPGTRLTVL.

The chain employs TRBV5-1 and TRBJ2-2; 7 bases map to TRBD1. Germline trimming cut 3 bases from V and 5 bases from J; bases unmatched to any gene: 7. CDR1 is SGHRS, CDR2 YFSETQ, per germline. The CDR3 runs 15 residues. CDR3 sequence reads: CASSWGRTGTGELFF. CDR3 nucleotides: TGCGCCAGCAGCTGGGGCAGGACAGGAACCGGGGAGCTGTTTTTT.

The chain couples TRBV7-2 to TRBJ1-4, with D hard to call. CDR3 length: 15 amino acids. Germline CDR1 reads SGHTA; CDR2 reads FQGNSA. Trimming took off 3 bases at V and 0 bases at J, with 8 bases between the two ends. The CDR3 DNA reads TGTGCCAGCAGCTTGCTCGGGGCAACTAATGAAAAACTGTTTTTT. Amino acid sequence: CASSLLGATNEKLFF.

The rearrangement joins TRBV5-1 to TRBJ2-7, with 7 bases lining up with TRBD1. With V trimmed by 4 bases and J by 3 bases, 7 bases remained unmatched. Per germline, CDR1 SGHRS and CDR2 YFSETQ. This CDR3 has 14 residues. In DNA form, the CDR3 reads TGCGCCAGCAGCCAGGCCGGGACAGACTACGAGCAGTACTTC. This sequence encodes CASSQAGTDYEQYF.

This chain's CDR3 is CASSFPREWDRAYEQYF. CDR3 in DNA: TGTGCCAGCAGCTTCCCCCGGGAGTGGGACAGGGCTTACGAGCAGTACTTC. The V and J genes are TRBV7-3 and TRBJ2-7, with TRBD1 matching over 9 bases. Germline assignment: CDR1 SGHTA and CDR2 FQGTGA. There are 17 residues in the CDR3. The junction had 13 bases not matched to a gene; V was cut back by 3 bases and J by 4 bases.

V is TRBV6-6 and J is TRBJ2-1; 11 positions match TRBD2. V gave up 5 bases and J gave up 9 bases; unmatched junction bases: 12. Germline CDR1 and CDR2: MNHNY and SVGAGI (reference sequence). This CDR3 is 16 amino acids long. The CDR3 sequence is CASSPRGSGRGGEQFF. CDR3 DNA sequence: TGTGCCAGCAGTCCCCGGGGTAGCGGGAGGGGGGGTGAGCAGTTCTTC.

The chain recombines TRBV29-1 with TRBJ2-7, with TRBD2 as a possible D gene (5 bases). Trimming removed 4 bases at V and 8 bases at J, with 12 bases between. Germline values: CDR1 SQVTM, CDR2 ANQGSEA. The CDR3 totals 11 residues. CDR3 bases: TGCAGCGTTGGGGAGTTTTCGAAGCAGTACTTC. Amino acid sequence: CSVGEFSKQYF.

The V gene is TRBV6-1, the J gene TRBJ2-6, with TRBD1 as a possible D gene (5 bases). CDR3 length: 17 amino acids. Germline CDR1 and CDR2: MNHNS and SASEGT. V was clipped by 4 bases and J by 0 bases, with 13 bases between them. CDR3 nucleotide sequence: TGTGCCAGCAGTGCCGACAGAGCTTCCTCTGGGGCCAACGTCCTGACTTTC. Translation: CASSADRASSGANVLTF.

V gene TRBV6-5 combines with J gene TRBJ1-2; D might be TRBD1 (6 bases). The V gene's germline CDR1 is MNHEY and CDR2 SVGAGI. V lost 6 bases to trimming and J lost 6 bases, with 20 bases between them. This CDR3 spans 15 amino acids. CDR3 sequence reads: CASSVGGGRLDGYTF. The CDR3 DNA follows: TGTGCCAGCAGCGTGGGTGGGGGCCGCCTAGATGGCTACACCTTC.

The rearrangement links TRBV5-5 to TRBJ1-2, with 8 bases fitting TRBD1. The V and J ends lost 0 bases and 0 bases, in that order; junction bases with no gene match: 7. This CDR3 contains 17 residues. From germline, CDR1 is SGHKS and CDR2 YYEKEE (reference sequence). The CDR3 is CASSLVQGAKANYGYTF. In DNA, the CDR3 is TGTGCCAGCAGCTTGGTTCAGGGGGCGAAAGCTAACTATGGCTACACCTTC.

This chain connects TRBV14 to TRBJ2-7, with D possibly matching TRBD1 (6 bases). The germline V gene has CDR1 SGHDN and CDR2 FVKESK. CDR3 length: 13 residues. Trimming removed 6 bases at V and 2 bases at J, with 11 bases between. The CDR3 loop reads CASRGHSAYEQYF. CDR3 in DNA: TGTGCCAGCAGGGGACACTCCGCCTACGAGCAGTACTTC.

The genes are TRBV27 and TRBJ1-5; a weak D match, TRBD1 (6 bases). Trimming took off 3 bases at V and 10 bases at J, with 13 bases between the two ends. The CDR3 consists of 13 residues. From germline, CDR1 is MNHEY and CDR2 SMNVEV (reference sequence). The CDR3 sequence is CASSLNRARPQHF. In DNA form, the CDR3 reads TGTGCCAGCAGTTTGAACAGGGCAAGACCCCAGCATTTT.

This chain links TRBV11-2 with TRBJ1-5; D is undetermined. The germline V gene encodes CDR1 SGHAT and CDR2 FQNNGV. The CDR3 contains 14 residues. Trimming took off 2 bases at V and 4 bases at J, with 9 bases between the two ends. CDR3 protein: CASSLPGRNQPQHF. The CDR3 DNA sequence: TGTGCCAGCAGCTTACCCGGTCGTAATCAGCCCCAGCATTTT.

This chain uses TRBV5-1 with TRBJ2-7; D unclear. The V end was cut by 0 bases, the J end by 0 bases, with 4 bases between. The CDR3 consists of 13 residues. From germline, CDR1 is SGHRS and CDR2 YFSETQ. CDR3 sequence reads: CASSLASSYEQYF. The CDR3 DNA follows: TGCGCCAGCAGCTTGGCCAGCTCCTACGAGCAGTACTTC.

The chain recombines TRBV28 with TRBJ1-2; no clear D. The V end lost 5 bases, the J end lost 1 base, and 8 bases lay between the germline ends. The CDR3 length is 13 residues. CDR1 MDHEN and CDR2 SYDVKM come from the germline V gene. CDR3 sequence: CASSRQRNYGYTF. For the CDR3, the DNA is TGTGCCAGCAGTCGCCAGCGTAACTATGGCTACACCTTC.